What follows are 10 T cell receptor beta chains derived from one specimen sequenced in a study of T cell repertoires in cytomegalovirus infection. TCRdb reprocessed the reads with MiXCR, giving one entry per CDR3 protein. The table lists roughly 990,000 distinct CDR3 sequences, roughly 30% of them singletons, with roughly an eighth in the top ten. No cognate antigen is known for these TCRs. The input for sequencing was cultured CD8+ T cells from PBMCs, taken from culture after CMV antigen stimulation. These receptors were collected from a human donor in good health (CMV status not recorded). Some clones in this sample may be carry-over from other donors' samples.

CDR3 DNA sequence: TGCAGTGCTAGAGGGCTAGGGACAGTCGAGCAGTACTTC. Protein sequence: CSARGLGTVEQYF. The chain has TRBV20-1 and TRBJ2-7; 7 bases line up with TRBD1. The CDR3 totals 13 residues. The germline gives CDR1 DFQATT, CDR2 SNEGSKA (reference sequence). V dropped 1 base and J dropped 6; count of bases not matched to a gene: 6.

Many counts were recorded for this clonotype. The gene calls are TRBV7-6 and TRBJ2-7; D is unresolved. The CDR3 runs 13 residues. Deletions cut 5 bases from V and 3 bases from J, with 11 bases between. The germline V gene encodes CDR1 SGHVS and CDR2 FNYEAQ. The CDR3 nucleotides are TGTGCCAGCAGCCCTGGGGAAAACTACGAGCAGTACTTC. Amino acid sequence: CASSPGENYEQYF.

The chain combines TRBV6-5 with TRBJ1-6; D not resolved. The V gene lost 6 bases and the J gene lost 15 bases, with 24 bases spanning the gap. In germline, CDR1 is MNHEY, CDR2 SVGAGI. This CDR3 region has 15 residues. The CDR3 bases are TGTGCCAGCAGAGTTACCAACGCGGGAATGCGGCACCTCCACTTT. Amino acid sequence: CASRVTNAGMRHLHF.

The chain links TRBV28 to TRBJ2-1; 12 bases fit TRBD2. The V gene end was trimmed by 8 bases and the J gene end by 3 bases; junction bases not matched to a gene: 8. There are 16 residues in the CDR3. CDR1 is MDHEN and CDR2 is SYDVKM in the germline V gene. For the CDR3, the DNA is TGTGCCAGCGAACCCGGACTAGCGGGGATCTACAATGAGCAGTTCTTC. This translates into CASEPGLAGIYNEQFF.

This clonotype has a count of ten or more. The chain employs TRBV7-9 and TRBJ2-7; TRBD1 is a possible D gene (6 bases). CDR3 length: 13 residues. V was shortened by 10 bases and J by 5 bases, with 18 bases between the two germline ends. The germline CDR1 and CDR2 sequences are SEHNR and FQNEAQ (reference sequence). The CDR3 spells CANSLGTSHEQYV. In nucleotides, the CDR3 is TGTGCCAACTCCCTCGGGACAAGCCACGAGCAGTACGTC.

This clonotype has at least ten counts. Written as DNA, the CDR3 is TGTGCCAGCAGTTATCGGGATACGCAGTATTTT. As protein: CASSYRDTQYF. The chain couples TRBV28 to TRBJ2-3; unclear D gene. With 4 bases removed from V and 6 bases from J, the gap between germline ends came to 5 bases. The CDR3 loop spans 11 amino acids. From germline, CDR1 is MDHEN and CDR2 SYDVKM.

This clonotype appeared a few times. V and J are TRBV2 and TRBJ1-1; D gene unclear. V gave up 0 bases and J gave up 7 bases, with 12 bases separating them. The V gene's germline CDR1 is SNHLY and CDR2 FYNNEI. This CDR3 comprises 14 residues. CDR3 amino acids: CASSEALSRSEAFF. In nucleotides, the CDR3 is TGTGCCAGCAGTGAAGCGCTGAGCAGGAGTGAAGCTTTCTTT.

This clonotype was seen ten or more times. The genes are TRBV7-2 and TRBJ1-1; TRBD1 might be the D (6 bases). From germline, CDR1 is SGHTA and CDR2 FQGNSA. The V end was cut by 5 bases, the J end by 0 bases, with 13 bases between. The CDR3 totals 15 residues. The CDR3 DNA follows: TGTGCCAGCAGCCTCGGACAGCCGATGAACACTGAAGCTTTCTTT. As protein: CASSLGQPMNTEAFF.

This sequence joins TRBV27 and TRBJ2-1; D not resolved. This CDR3 comprises 13 residues. Germline V CDR1 and CDR2: MNHEY, SMNVEV (reference sequence). V shed 2 bases and J shed 8 bases, with 10 bases lying between them. In DNA, the CDR3 is TGTGCCAGCAGTTTAGGCAGGTTGGATGAGCAGTTCTTC. This translates into CASSLGRLDEQFF.

The chain links TRBV4-1 to TRBJ2-1; D possibly matches TRBD1 or TRBD2 (7 bases each). The CDR3 totals 14 residues. V lost 5 bases to trimming and J lost 7 bases, with 15 bases between them. Germline lookup yields CDR1 MGHRA and CDR2 YSYEKL. CDR3 sequence reads: CASSAGGAWNEQFF. The CDR3 DNA sequence: TGCGCCAGCAGCGCAGGGGGGGCTTGGAATGAGCAGTTCTTC.